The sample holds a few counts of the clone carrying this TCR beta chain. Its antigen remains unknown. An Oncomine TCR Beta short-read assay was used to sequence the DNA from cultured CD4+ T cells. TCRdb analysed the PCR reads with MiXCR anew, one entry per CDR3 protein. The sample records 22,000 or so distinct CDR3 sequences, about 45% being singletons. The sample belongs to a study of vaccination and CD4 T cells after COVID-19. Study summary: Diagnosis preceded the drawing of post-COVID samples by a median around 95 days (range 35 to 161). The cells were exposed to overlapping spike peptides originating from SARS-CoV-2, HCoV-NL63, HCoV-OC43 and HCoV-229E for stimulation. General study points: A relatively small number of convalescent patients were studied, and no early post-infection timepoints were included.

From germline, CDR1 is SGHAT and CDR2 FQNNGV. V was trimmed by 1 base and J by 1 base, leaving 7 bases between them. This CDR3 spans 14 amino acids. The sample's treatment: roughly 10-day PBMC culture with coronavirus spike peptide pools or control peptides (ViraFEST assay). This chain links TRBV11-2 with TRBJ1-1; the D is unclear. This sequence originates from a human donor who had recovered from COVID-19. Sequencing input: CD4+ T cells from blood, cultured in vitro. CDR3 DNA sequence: TGTGCCAGCAGCTTAGCGGCCAAGAACACTGAAGCTTTCTTT. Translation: CASSLAAKNTEAFF. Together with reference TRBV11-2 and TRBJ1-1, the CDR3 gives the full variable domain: EAGVAQSPRYKIIEKRQSVAFWCNPISGHATLYWYQQILGQGPKLLIQFQNNGVVDDSQLPKDRFSAERLKGVDSTLKIQPAKLEDSAVYLCASSLAAKNTEAFFGQGTRLTVV.